This entry concerns a single T cell receptor beta chain. The target antigen is unknown. Germline CDR1 reads SGDLS; CDR2 reads YYNGEE. This CDR3 has 16 residues. V shed 0 bases and J shed 1 base, with 13 bases lying between them. The data stem from a study of shared clonotypes between healthy human individuals. Study background: Every donor yielded three CD4 naive, three CD4 memory, two CD8 naive and one CD8 memory plate.

Findings and limits, study-wide: It was anticipated that sequencing depth would influence how many clonotypes donors shared. Generally, naive subsets (rather than memory subsets) showed larger estimated richness.

Method: immunoSEQ multiplex PCR; TCRdb's copy keeps in-frame clones and lacks some. The repertoire holds some 2,400,000 clones, under 97% seen once, with roughly 0.13% in the top ten. The chain links TRBV9 to TRBJ2-5, with D perhaps TRBD1 or TRBD2 (6 bases each). This TCR was sampled from a man between 18 and 35 years old in good health. Sequenced material: naive CD4+ T cells sorted from blood. Subset: CD45RA+ positively selected. The CDR3 DNA sequence: TGTGCCAGCAGCGTAGGGATCAGGGGAGGCCAAGAGACCCAGTACTTC. It codes for CASSVGIRGGQETQYF. Based on the CDR3 plus reference TRBV9 and TRBJ2-5, the full variable domain is DSGVTQTPKHLITATGQRVTLRCSPRSGDLSVYWYQQSLDQGLQFLIQYYNGEERAKGNILERFSAQQFPDLHSELNLSSLELGDSALYFCASSVGIRGGQETQYFGPGTRLLVL.